Sequencing of this T cell receptor (beta chain) was carried out in a study of T cells after yellow fever vaccination. Findings and caveats of the study: Abundant clonotypes (contaminants from the bulk population) could be present in FACS-sorted repertoires.

CDR3 length equals 12 residues. V dropped 9 bases and J dropped 0 bases, with 6 bases sitting between them. TCRdb called the 5' RACE reads again in MiXCR, with one record for every CDR3 protein. Altogether 400,000 or so distinct CDR3 sequences are present, under 20% being singletons, with the ten largest covering 15% to 20%. In its sample, this clonotype was seen many times. Its matching antigen is unknown. The sample in question was PBMCs, obtained before the yellow fever booster vaccination. The origin of this receptor is a man between 18 and 29 years old who received the YFV17D yellow fever vaccine. The gene calls are TRBV12-3 or TRBV12-4 and TRBJ1-3; no clear D. CDR3 DNA sequence: TGTGCCAGTGAGAGCTCTGGAAACACCATATATTTT. Protein: CASESSGNTIYF.